The rows below give T cell receptor beta chains drawn from one sample of a study of blood T cell repertoires in COVID-19. Here immunoSEQ multiplex PCR was the method, and the copy in TCRdb shows in-frame clones only, minus some. The sample holds fewer than 65,000 clones, roughly nine tenths seen once. Sequences were obtained from peripheral blood. The receptors shown here come from a human donor in a cohort sampled during active COVID-19. Each CDR3 is given with its conserved first and last residue. The order of the fields is V gene, clone size, J gene, CDR3 length, D gene, CDR3 DNA, CDR3 protein. A D gene is named only where the DNA matches it firmly. The size field is filled for only some rows; it gives once, few, many or a size class.

V gene: TRBV18; clone size: .; J gene: TRBJ1-1; CDR3 length: 18; D gene: TRBD1; CDR3 DNA: TGTGCCAGCTCACACCCCTGGCCAGGGGGATTTATGAACACTGAAGCTTTCTTT; CDR3 protein: CASSHPWPGGFMNTEAFF
V gene: TRBV15; clone size: few; J gene: TRBJ2-3; CDR3 length: 15; D gene: TRBD2; CDR3 DNA: TGTGCCACCAGCAGAGTAGCGGGAGGCACAGATACGCAGTATTTT; CDR3 protein: CATSRVAGGTDTQYF
V gene: TRBV7-8; clone size: .; J gene: TRBJ2-7; CDR3 length: 13; D gene: .; CDR3 DNA: TGTGCCAGCAGCTTAGGAGGCGGGGACGCGTGGTACTTC; CDR3 protein: CASSLGGGDAWYF
V gene: TRBV19; clone size: .; J gene: TRBJ1-2; CDR3 length: 15; D gene: .; CDR3 DNA: TGTGCCAGTAGTATTGGGGGGAGGGGGTCCTATGGCTACACCTTC; CDR3 protein: CASSIGGRGSYGYTF
V gene: TRBV6-1; clone size: .; J gene: TRBJ2-4; CDR3 length: 15; D gene: TRBD2; CDR3 DNA: TGTGCCAGCAGTGAAGCTTCGGGCGGGAGAGACATTCAGTACTTC; CDR3 protein: CASSEASGGRDIQYF
V gene: TRBV7-8; clone size: .; J gene: TRBJ2-1; CDR3 length: 13; D gene: TRBD1; CDR3 DNA: TGTGCCAGCAGATCGGACAGGGCGAATGAGCAGTTCTTC; CDR3 protein: CASRSDRANEQFF
V gene: TRBV6-5; clone size: .; J gene: TRBJ1-4; CDR3 length: 14; D gene: .; CDR3 DNA: TGTGCCAGCAGCCCCTCTTCAACTAATGAAAAACTGTTTTTT; CDR3 protein: CASSPSSTNEKLFF
V gene: TRBV6-5; clone size: once; J gene: TRBJ2-7; CDR3 length: 15; D gene: TRBD2; CDR3 DNA: TGTGCCAGCAGTTACTTTAGCGGGACGCCCTACGAGCAGTACTTC; CDR3 protein: CASSYFSGTPYEQYF
V gene: TRBV10-3; clone size: .; J gene: TRBJ1-2; CDR3 length: 13; D gene: .; CDR3 DNA: TGTGCTGCAGGGAAGGGTACTAACTATGGCTACACCTTC; CDR3 protein: CAAGKGTNYGYTF
V gene: TRBV28; clone size: .; J gene: TRBJ1-4; CDR3 length: 16; D gene: .; CDR3 DNA: TGTGCCAGCAGCTCGAGGAGGGGGGGGAGTAATGAAAAACTGTTTTTT; CDR3 protein: CASSSRRGGSNEKLFF
V gene: TRBV27; clone size: .; J gene: TRBJ2-3; CDR3 length: 15; D gene: TRBD2; CDR3 DNA: TGTGCCAGCAGTTTATGGGGAGGGAACGCAGATACGCAGTATTTT; CDR3 protein: CASSLWGGNADTQYF
V gene: TRBV7-9; clone size: few; J gene: TRBJ2-7; CDR3 length: 14; D gene: .; CDR3 DNA: TGTGCCAGCAGCCCGTTACAGGGCACCTACGAGCAGTACTTC; CDR3 protein: CASSPLQGTYEQYF
V gene: TRBV10-3; clone size: .; J gene: TRBJ1-1; CDR3 length: 12; D gene: TRBD1; CDR3 DNA: TGTGCCGCCGGACAGGCGAACACTGAAGCTTTCTTT; CDR3 protein: CAAGQANTEAFF
V gene: TRBV7-2; clone size: .; J gene: TRBJ2-7; CDR3 length: 15; D gene: .; CDR3 DNA: TGTGCCAGCAGCTCATCCAATGGAGGCCCCTACGAGCAGTACTTC; CDR3 protein: CASSSSNGGPYEQYF
V gene: TRBV5-8; clone size: once; J gene: TRBJ2-1; CDR3 length: 16; D gene: TRBD2; CDR3 DNA: TGTGCCAGCAGCTTGGGATCCTCTAGCGGGAGTGTGTCGCAGTTCTTC; CDR3 protein: CASSLGSSSGSVSQFF
V gene: TRBV2; clone size: .; J gene: TRBJ2-7; CDR3 length: 13; D gene: .; CDR3 DNA: TGTGCCAGCAGTGGATCAACTAAGTACGAGCAGTACTTC; CDR3 protein: CASSGSTKYEQYF
V gene: TRBV6-7; clone size: .; J gene: TRBJ2-2; CDR3 length: 16; D gene: .; CDR3 DNA: TGTGCCAGCAGGCAAAGACAGCCTACGCTCACCGGGGAGCTGTTTTTT; CDR3 protein: CASRQRQPTLTGELFF
V gene: TRBV4-1; clone size: .; J gene: TRBJ2-1; CDR3 length: 17; D gene: TRBD2; CDR3 DNA: TGCGCCAGCAGCCAGGGTGGGACTAGCGGGAATTACAATGAGCAGTTCTTC; CDR3 protein: CASSQGGTSGNYNEQFF
V gene: TRBV28; clone size: .; J gene: TRBJ2-7; CDR3 length: 15; D gene: .; CDR3 DNA: TGTGCCAGCAGCCGGCCAGGAACGACTACCTACGAGCAGTACTTC; CDR3 protein: CASSRPGTTTYEQYF
V gene: TRBV30; clone size: .; J gene: TRBJ2-6; CDR3 length: 17; D gene: .; CDR3 DNA: TGTGCCTGGACCCGAGACAGGTTTAGCTCTGGGGCCAACGTCCTGACTTTC; CDR3 protein: CAWTRDRFSSGANVLTF
V gene: TRBV19; clone size: .; J gene: TRBJ2-6; CDR3 length: 18; D gene: TRBD2; CDR3 DNA: TGTGCCAGTAGTATTCTAGCGGGTTCGAGCTCTGGGGCCAACGTCCTGACTTTC; CDR3 protein: CASSILAGSSSGANVLTF
V gene: TRBV6-4; clone size: few; J gene: TRBJ2-3; CDR3 length: 15; D gene: .; CDR3 DNA: TGTGCCAGCAGTGAGGCATCTAGCGGCACAGATACGCAGTATTTT; CDR3 protein: CASSEASSGTDTQYF
V gene: TRBV5-6; clone size: .; J gene: TRBJ2-1; CDR3 length: 12; D gene: .; CDR3 DNA: TGTGCCAGCAGCTTGTGGCAGAATGAGCAGTTCTTC; CDR3 protein: CASSLWQNEQFF
V gene: TRBV7-3; clone size: few; J gene: TRBJ2-7; CDR3 length: 15; D gene: TRBD1; CDR3 DNA: TGTGCCAGCAGCGCCGCCGGGACAGGGGTTTACGAGCAGTACTTC; CDR3 protein: CASSAAGTGVYEQYF
V gene: TRBV7-9; clone size: .; J gene: TRBJ2-4; CDR3 length: 15; D gene: .; CDR3 DNA: TGTGCCAGCAGCCCCGACAGACTAGCCAAAAACATTCAGTACTTC; CDR3 protein: CASSPDRLAKNIQYF
V gene: TRBV24-1; clone size: .; J gene: TRBJ2-5; CDR3 length: 15; D gene: TRBD1; CDR3 DNA: TGTGCCACCAGTGATTCAGGGACAGGGAAAGAGACCCAGTACTTC; CDR3 protein: CATSDSGTGKETQYF
V gene: TRBV7-3; clone size: .; J gene: TRBJ2-6; CDR3 length: 15; D gene: .; CDR3 DNA: TGTGCCAGCAGGTCCATGAGCTCTGGGGCCAACGTCCTGACTTTC; CDR3 protein: CASRSMSSGANVLTF
V gene: TRBV24-1; clone size: .; J gene: TRBJ1-4; CDR3 length: 14; D gene: TRBD1; CDR3 DNA: TGTGCCACCAGTGACGGGACAGCAAATGAAAAACTGTTTTTT; CDR3 protein: CATSDGTANEKLFF
V gene: TRBV3-1/TRBV3-2; clone size: .; J gene: TRBJ2-7; CDR3 length: 15; D gene: .; CDR3 DNA: TGTGCCAGCAGCCCGGGCAGGGCGAGCTCCTACGAGCAGTACTTC; CDR3 protein: CASSPGRASSYEQYF
V gene: TRBV10-3; clone size: .; J gene: TRBJ1-5; CDR3 length: 16; D gene: TRBD1; CDR3 DNA: TGTGCCATCAGTGACAGGGGACAGGGGAACAATCAGCCCCAGCATTTT; CDR3 protein: CAISDRGQGNNQPQHF
V gene: TRBV28; clone size: .; J gene: TRBJ1-1; CDR3 length: 13; D gene: TRBD1; CDR3 DNA: TGTGCCAGCCATCGACAGGGGACCACTGAAGCTTTCTTT; CDR3 protein: CASHRQGTTEAFF
V gene: TRBV4-2; clone size: few; J gene: TRBJ2-6; CDR3 length: 16; D gene: .; CDR3 DNA: TGTGCCAGCAGCCAAGATCAGGACTCTGGGGCCAACGTCCTGACTTTC; CDR3 protein: CASSQDQDSGANVLTF
V gene: TRBV6-5; clone size: .; J gene: TRBJ1-1; CDR3 length: 14; D gene: .; CDR3 DNA: TGTGCCAGCATGGCCGGGCCTCAGGGGACTGAAGCTTTCTTT; CDR3 protein: CASMAGPQGTEAFF
V gene: TRBV7-9; clone size: few; J gene: TRBJ2-2; CDR3 length: 17; D gene: TRBD2; CDR3 DNA: TGTGCCAGCAGCCGCCGTGGGGCGGGAGCAGACACCGGGGAGCTGTTTTTT; CDR3 protein: CASSRRGAGADTGELFF
V gene: TRBV19; clone size: .; J gene: TRBJ1-2; CDR3 length: 16; D gene: TRBD1; CDR3 DNA: TGTGCCAGTACGCGGACAGGGTCCACAGGCAGACCCGGCTACACCTTC; CDR3 protein: CASTRTGSTGRPGYTF
V gene: TRBV11-3; clone size: once; J gene: TRBJ1-2; CDR3 length: 15; D gene: .; CDR3 DNA: TGTGCCAGCAGCTCTCTGGCCGAGACACCATGGGGCTACACCTTC; CDR3 protein: CASSSLAETPWGYTF
V gene: TRBV18; clone size: few; J gene: TRBJ1-6; CDR3 length: 13; D gene: .; CDR3 DNA: TGTGCCAGCTCTGAACAGATGAATTCACCCCTCCACTTT; CDR3 protein: CASSEQMNSPLHF
V gene: TRBV27; clone size: .; J gene: TRBJ2-7; CDR3 length: 16; D gene: TRBD2; CDR3 DNA: TGTGCCAGCAGTTTGAAAGATGGGCGGGAGAGGTACGAGCAGTACTTC; CDR3 protein: CASSLKDGRERYEQYF
V gene: TRBV28; clone size: .; J gene: TRBJ2-7; CDR3 length: 16; D gene: TRBD2; CDR3 DNA: TGTGCCAGCAGATCAGGAGCGGGAGCCCCAACAGTCGAGCAGTACTTC; CDR3 protein: CASRSGAGAPTVEQYF
V gene: TRBV10-3; clone size: .; J gene: TRBJ2-1; CDR3 length: 14; D gene: TRBD2; CDR3 DNA: TGTGCCATCAGTGATAGCGGGAGTAGAGATGAGCAGTTCTTC; CDR3 protein: CAISDSGSRDEQFF
V gene: TRBV19; clone size: .; J gene: TRBJ2-3; CDR3 length: 14; D gene: TRBD2; CDR3 DNA: TGTGCCAGTAGTATAGGGACTAGCGGGAAGACGCAGTATTTT; CDR3 protein: CASSIGTSGKTQYF
V gene: TRBV18; clone size: few; J gene: TRBJ1-3; CDR3 length: 16; D gene: TRBD1; CDR3 DNA: TGTGCCAGCTCACCCCAACCTTGGACAGGGGGAAACACCATATATTTT; CDR3 protein: CASSPQPWTGGNTIYF
V gene: TRBV2; clone size: .; J gene: TRBJ1-4; CDR3 length: 14; D gene: .; CDR3 DNA: TGTGCCAGCAGAAGACAGGCTGGGAATGAAAAACTGTTTTTT; CDR3 protein: CASRRQAGNEKLFF
V gene: TRBV3-1/TRBV3-2; clone size: .; J gene: TRBJ1-1; CDR3 length: 15; D gene: .; CDR3 DNA: TGTGCCAGCAGCACGTCCGGACAGCTGAACACTGAAGCTTTCTTT; CDR3 protein: CASSTSGQLNTEAFF
V gene: TRBV28; clone size: .; J gene: TRBJ2-7; CDR3 length: 17; D gene: TRBD2; CDR3 DNA: TGTGCCAGCAGTTTATCCACGGGAGGGCATTTCTCCTACGAGCAGTACTTC; CDR3 protein: CASSLSTGGHFSYEQYF
V gene: TRBV5-6; clone size: .; J gene: TRBJ1-1; CDR3 length: 13; D gene: .; CDR3 DNA: TGTGCCAGCAGGTTTAGGTCCGGGTCTGAAGCTTTCTTT; CDR3 protein: CASRFRSGSEAFF
V gene: TRBV15; clone size: once; J gene: TRBJ2-7; CDR3 length: 14; D gene: TRBD1; CDR3 DNA: TGTGCCACCAGCAGAGATCGGACAGGGGCCGAGCAGTACTTC; CDR3 protein: CATSRDRTGAEQYF
V gene: TRBV19; clone size: once; J gene: TRBJ2-2; CDR3 length: 15; D gene: .; CDR3 DNA: TGTGCCAGTAGTACTGAGGCCCCGAACACCGGGGAGCTGTTTTTT; CDR3 protein: CASSTEAPNTGELFF
V gene: TRBV6-5; clone size: .; J gene: TRBJ2-1; CDR3 length: 13; D gene: TRBD1; CDR3 DNA: TGTGCCAGCACCGGGACAGGCATGGATGAGCAGTTCTTC; CDR3 protein: CASTGTGMDEQFF
V gene: TRBV7-7; clone size: few; J gene: TRBJ2-1; CDR3 length: 13; D gene: .; CDR3 DNA: TGTGCTAGCAGCTTATTGCGAAACAATGAGCAGTTCTTC; CDR3 protein: CASSLLRNNEQFF
V gene: TRBV9; clone size: .; J gene: TRBJ2-7; CDR3 length: 14; D gene: TRBD2; CDR3 DNA: TGTGCCAGCAGCCGGACTAGCGGAACCTACGAGCAGTACTTC; CDR3 protein: CASSRTSGTYEQYF
V gene: TRBV6-4; clone size: .; J gene: TRBJ2-3; CDR3 length: 15; D gene: .; CDR3 DNA: TGTGCCAGCAGTGACTCGGGGGCCCCCACAGATACGCAGTATTTT; CDR3 protein: CASSDSGAPTDTQYF